The 2 T cell receptor beta chains below were found in one sample sequenced in a study of cytomegalovirus exposure and HLA in healthy donors. The PCR contained 60 Vbeta and 13 Jbeta primers. Repertoires were generated with immunoSEQ multiplex PCR, while TCRdb's copy carries only in-frame clones and drops some. The data contain about 250,000 clones, about 85% of them singletons. Sequenced sample: PBMCs. These receptors came from a girl aged 2 to 9 in good health and CMV-seronegative.

The chain recombines TRBV7-9 with TRBJ2-1; 8 nucleotides align to TRBD2. Germline-derived CDR1 and CDR2 are SEHNR and FQNEAQ (reference sequence). This CDR3 has 13 amino acids. J gave up 6 bases and V 5 bases, and 3 bases lay outside the gene matches. The CDR3 here is CASSESGGNEQFF. The DNA of the CDR3 is TGTGCCAGCAGCGAAAGCGGGGGCAATGAGCAGTTCTTC. Full variable domain (missing parts from reference TRBV7-9 and TRBJ2-1): DTGVSQNPRHKITKRGQNVTFRCDPISEHNRLYWYRQTLGQGPEFLTYFQNEAQLEKSRLLSDRFSAERPKGSFSTLEIQRTEQGDSAMYLCASSESGGNEQFFGPGTRLTVL.

The chain joins TRBV19 to TRBJ1-2; no definite D call. V was shortened by 4 bases and J by 5 bases, with 23 bases between the two germline ends. The CDR3 loop spans 17 amino acids. Germline V gene lookup returns CDR1 LNHDA and CDR2 SQIVND (reference sequence). This chain's CDR3 is CASSREMATGGRYGYTF. For the CDR3, the DNA is TGTGCCAGTAGTAGGGAGATGGCAACCGGCGGAAGGTATGGCTACACCTTC.